Listed here are 19 T cell receptor beta chains from one sample, sequenced in a study of T cells in Graves' hyperthyroidism and ophthalmopathy. RNA transcripts yielded amplified TCR beta CDR3 regions. When the TCR CDR3 underwent first-round RT-PCR, the HTBI primer set was used. One entry per CDR3 protein results from TCRdb running MiXCR on the multiplex PCR reads. The data show more than 600,000 distinct CDR3 sequences, about 16% seen once. Specimen: blood. The receptors were sampled from a man younger than 35 with Graves' hyperthyroidism.

This clonotype was recorded a few times. The chain uses TRBV5-8 and TRBJ2-4; D is ambiguous. The CDR3 spans 15 residues. Trimming stripped 4 bases from V and 3 bases from J, with 14 bases between. Germline V gene sequence: CDR1 SGHTS, CDR2 YDEGEE. This CDR3 is CASSQPWGGKNIQYF. The CDR3 DNA is TGTGCCAGCAGCCAACCATGGGGTGGCAAAAACATTCAGTACTTC.

This clonotype was seen many times. V is TRBV18 and J is TRBJ2-7, with unresolved D. Trimming cost V 0 bases and J 0 bases, with 6 bases left between them. The CDR3 consists of 14 residues. Germline V gene lookup returns CDR1 KGHSH and CDR2 LQKENI. The chain's CDR3 is CASSPPGNSYEQYF. CDR3 coding DNA: TGTGCCAGCTCACCACCAGGGAACTCCTACGAGCAGTACTTC.

Only a few counts were recorded for this clonotype. The rearrangement links TRBV29-1 to TRBJ1-3, with D perhaps TRBD1 (5 bases). This CDR3 comprises 14 residues. Germline-derived CDR1 and CDR2 are SQVTM and ANQGSEA. V lost 4 bases to trimming and J lost 0 bases, with 10 bases between them. The CDR3 spells CSVVAGTSGNTIYF. The CDR3 nucleotides are TGCAGCGTTGTCGCTGGGACCTCTGGAAACACCATATATTTT.

This clonotype has only a few counts. The chain joins TRBV4-2 to TRBJ2-2, with TRBD2 matching over 7 bases. Germline V gene sequence: CDR1 LGHNA, CDR2 YNFKEQ. The CDR3 is made up of 15 amino acids. V lost 5 bases and J lost 4; bases outside the gene matches: 7. The CDR3: CASSTSDSSTGELFF. The CDR3 region has the DNA TGTGCCAGCAGCACTAGCGATTCTAGCACCGGGGAGCTGTTTTTT.

This clonotype was found many times. The chain carries TRBV28 and TRBJ2-3, with D perhaps matching TRBD1 or TRBD2 (7 bases each). V was trimmed by 5 bases and J by 6 bases, leaving 18 bases between them. Germline CDR1 reads MDHEN; CDR2 reads SYDVKM. There are 15 residues in the CDR3. The DNA for the CDR3 is TGTGCCAGCAGTCGTTGGGAGGGGGCGTCGGATACGCAGTATTTT. Protein sequence: CASSRWEGASDTQYF.

The V and J genes are TRBV28 and TRBJ1-1; 9 nucleotides agree with TRBD1. Looked up from germline, CDR1 is MDHEN and CDR2 is SYDVKM. J lost 4 bases, V lost 6 bases, and 9 bases had no gene match. The length of the CDR3 is 15 residues. CDR3 sequence (DNA): TGTGCCAGCAGCGTACAGGGGGCGCCTGGCACTGAAGCTTTCTTT. This translates into CASSVQGAPGTEAFF. Full variable domain (missing parts from reference TRBV28 and TRBJ1-1): DVKVTQSSRYLVKRTGEKVFLECVQDMDHENMFWYRQDPGLGLRLIYFSYDVKMKEKGDIPEGYSVSREKKERFSLILESASTNQTSMYLCASSVQGAPGTEAFFGQGTRLTVV.

This clonotype has more than one count but fewer than ten. V and J are TRBV9 and TRBJ1-6; no reliable D call. The CDR3 length is 18 residues. The V end lost 1 base, the J end lost 6 bases, and 20 bases lay between the germline ends. In germline, CDR1 is SGDLS, CDR2 YYNGEE. CDR3 in amino acids: CASSVSAGRVVGNSPLHF. CDR3 DNA sequence: TGTGCCAGCAGCGTATCCGCCGGAAGGGTGGTCGGTAATTCACCCCTCCACTTT.

This clonotype was counted a few times. Written as DNA, the CDR3 is TGTGCCAGTAGCGCTAGCATAGCGGCAGATACGCAGTATTTT. It yields the protein CASSASIAADTQYF. The chain uses TRBV19 and TRBJ2-3, with a tentative D call TRBD2 (6 bases). Looked up from germline, CDR1 is LNHDA and CDR2 is SQIVND (reference sequence). CDR3 length equals 14 residues. V dropped 6 bases and J dropped 4 bases, with 14 bases sitting between them. The variable domain in full, completed from reference TRBV19 and TRBJ2-3, reads DGGITQSPKYLFRKEGQNVTLSCEQNLNHDAMYWYRQDPGQGLRLIYYSQIVNDFQKGDIAEGYSVSREKKESFPLTVTSAQKNPTAFYLCASSASIAADTQYFGPGTRLTVL.

This clonotype was found many times. V usage is TRBV30 and J usage is TRBJ1-5; D not certain. From germline, CDR1 is GTSNPN and CDR2 SVGIG (reference sequence). The CDR3 length is 13 residues. Trimming stripped 3 bases from V and 0 bases from J, with 6 bases between. As DNA, the CDR3 is TGTGCCTGGAGAGAACATAGCAATCAGCCCCAGCATTTT. This encodes CAWREHSNQPQHF.

This clonotype occurred many times. This chain links TRBV5-4 with TRBJ2-3; TRBD2 aligns across 11 bases. Unmatched junction bases numbered 22, after V lost 5 bases and J lost 5 bases. This CDR3 region has 20 residues. Germline values: CDR1 SGHNT, CDR2 YYREEE (reference sequence). CDR3 in amino acids: CASRRALASGRTASGDTQYF. The CDR3 coding sequence is TGTGCCAGCAGACGCGCATTGGCTAGCGGGAGGACCGCCTCCGGAGATACGCAGTATTTT.

This clonotype was seen many times. The V gene is TRBV11-1, the J gene TRBJ1-2; D uncertain. The CDR3 loop spans 14 amino acids. With 5 bases removed from V and 0 bases from J, the gap between germline ends came to 10 bases. Per the germline V gene, CDR1 is SGHAT and CDR2 is FQDESV (reference sequence). Here the CDR3 DNA reads TGTGCCAGCAGCCCAGGCCAAGCTAACTATGGCTACACCTTC. This sequence encodes CASSPGQANYGYTF. Full variable domain (remainder filled in from reference TRBV11-1 and TRBJ1-2): EAEVAQSPRYKITEKSQAVAFWCDPISGHATLYWYRQILGQGPELLVQFQDESVVDDSQLPKDRFSAERLKGVDSTLKIQPAELGDSAMYLCASSPGQANYGYTFGSGTRLTVV.

This chain connects TRBV4-1 to TRBJ2-7; 10 bases align to TRBD2. Per the germline V gene, CDR1 is MGHRA and CDR2 is YSYEKL. The CDR3 runs 17 residues. The ends lost 0 bases at V and 1 base at J; junction bases unmatched: 6. The CDR3 is CASSQDWELAGSYEQYF. The CDR3 DNA reads TGCGCCAGCAGCCAAGATTGGGAACTAGCGGGATCCTACGAGCAGTACTTC.

This clonotype came up many times. The rearrangement links TRBV3-1 to TRBJ2-2, with TRBD1 identical over 7 bases. CDR1 is LGHDT and CDR2 is YNNKEL in the germline V gene (reference sequence). CDR3 size: 15 residues. V was pared by 5 bases and J by 3 bases, with 6 bases of the junction left unmatched. CDR3 sequence (DNA): TGTGCCAGCAGCTCCGAGGGGGCGGACACCGGGGAGCTGTTTTTT. Encoded protein: CASSSEGADTGELFF.

J is TRBJ1-4 and V is TRBV9; D is uncertain. CDR1 and CDR2 (germline): SGDLS, YYNGEE. Trimming shortened V by 6 bases and J by 8 bases, and 20 bases separated the two germline ends. The length of the CDR3 is 15 residues. CDR3 nucleotides: TGTGCCAGCACCAGATCCGAGAGGCCAGAAGAAAAACTGTTTTTT. This translates into CASTRSERPEEKLFF.

The V call is TRBV19, the J call TRBJ2-3; no firm D call. V lost 3 bases, J lost 6 bases, and 7 bases lay in between. The CDR3 is 12 residues long. Germline lookup yields CDR1 LNHDA and CDR2 SQIVND (reference sequence). This chain's CDR3 is CASSMRWDTQYF. Here the CDR3 DNA reads TGTGCCAGTAGTATGAGGTGGGATACGCAGTATTTT.

This clonotype was detected a few times. This chain joins TRBV4-1 and TRBJ2-3; TRBD1 or TRBD2 may be the D gene (5 bases each). V lost 6 bases, J lost 0 bases, and 13 bases lay in between. The CDR3 runs 15 residues. From germline, CDR1 is MGHRA and CDR2 YSYEKL. In DNA, the CDR3 is TGCGCCAGCAGGCAAACCGGGGCAAGCACAGATACGCAGTATTTT. Amino acid sequence: CASRQTGASTDTQYF.

This clonotype was seen repeatedly, ten times or more. CDR3 loop: CASSGLAGANEQFF. CDR3 sequence (DNA): TGTGCCAGCAGCGGACTAGCGGGAGCCAATGAGCAGTTCTTC. The rearrangement uses TRBV2 and TRBJ2-1; TRBD2 aligns across 13 bases. With 6 bases clipped from V and 6 bases from J, the junction kept 2 bases outside the gene matches. Germline lookup yields CDR1 SNHLY and CDR2 FYNNEI. The CDR3 covers 14 residues. Full variable domain (rest looked up from reference TRBV2 and TRBJ2-1): EPEVTQTPSHQVTQMGQEVILRCVPISNHLYFYWYRQILGQKVEFLVSFYNNEISEKSEIFDDQFSVERPDGSNFTLKIRSTKLEDSAMYFCASSGLAGANEQFFGPGTRLTVL.

The chain links TRBV29-1 to TRBJ2-3; either TRBD1 or TRBD2 may fit D (5 bases each). V was trimmed by 3 bases and J by 2 bases, leaving 6 bases between them. The CDR3 contains 12 residues. Per germline, CDR1 SQVTM and CDR2 ANQGSEA. The CDR3 nucleotides are TGCAGCGTTGAGGGGGACACAGATACGCAGTATTTT. The encoded protein is CSVEGDTDTQYF.

This clonotype came up many times. The V and J genes are TRBV11-2 and TRBJ2-7, with 16 positions matching TRBD2. CDR1 and CDR2 from the germline V gene are SGHAT and FQNNGV. Trimming at V came to 5 bases and at J to 2 bases, leaving 12 bases not matched to a gene. The CDR3 sequence is 19 residues long. DNA of the CDR3: TGTGCCAGCAGCCCCATGGGGACTAGCGGGGGGGGACGGACCTACGAGCAGTACTTC. This sequence encodes CASSPMGTSGGGRTYEQYF.